The 21 T cell receptor beta chains below come from one sample, sequenced in a study of T cells after yellow fever vaccination. One entry per CDR3 protein, called by TCRdb with MiXCR from the 5' RACE reads. The sample lists around 140,000 distinct CDR3 sequences, 5% to 8% occurring once. The sequencing here drew on CD4+ T cells sorted from PBMCs, taken 10 days after the yellow fever booster vaccination. The receptors come from a man aged 25-40 years who received the YFV17D yellow fever vaccine.

The V and J genes are TRBV5-1 and TRBJ2-1, with 10 bases fitting TRBD2. This CDR3 is 15 amino acids long. CDR1 and CDR2 from the germline V gene are SGHRS and YFSETQ. V shed 5 bases and J 3 bases; nucleotides not matched to a gene: 5. The chain's CDR3 is CASSHRTSGYNEQFF. The CDR3 DNA follows: TGCGCCAGCAGTCACCGGACTAGCGGCTACAATGAGCAGTTCTTC.

With respect to this clonotype: A much bigger clone sits one base away, suggesting this may be a read error. The V gene is TRBV10-3, the J gene TRBJ2-7, with unresolved D. Trimming took off 6 bases at V and 3 bases at J, with 15 bases between the two ends. CDR1 and CDR2 (germline): ENHRY, SYGVKD. The CDR3 spans 14 residues. CDR3 in DNA: TGTGCCATCAGACCCACCGGCGCCAACTACGAGCAGTACTTC. Amino acid sequence: CAIRPTGANYEQYF.

In this sample, this clonotype turned up many times. The chain combines TRBV20-1 with TRBJ2-3, with 9 bases that match TRBD2. Germline-derived CDR1 and CDR2 are DFQATT and SNEGSKA (reference sequence). J lost 1 base, V lost 6 bases, and 8 bases had no gene match. CDR3 size: 15 residues. The CDR3: CSATFSGRGTDTQYF. The CDR3 nucleotides read TGCAGTGCCACATTTAGCGGGAGAGGCACAGATACGCAGTATTTT.

A note on this clonotype: A single base separates this from a much larger clone, so it may be a read error. The chain has TRBV6-5 and TRBJ2-2, with D perhaps TRBD2 (6 bases). V lost 6 bases and J lost 4, with 6 bases in between. The V gene's germline CDR1 is MNHEY and CDR2 SVGAGI. The CDR3 totals 12 residues. DNA of the CDR3: TGTGCCAGCAGGCGGGGCACCGGGGAGCTGTTTTTT. This gives the protein CASRRGTGELFF.

The sample holds many counts of this clonotype. This chain links TRBV11-2 with TRBJ2-1; D not certain. Germline CDR1 SGHAT, CDR2 FQNNGV. The V end was cut by 5 bases, the J end by 3 bases, with 8 bases between. The CDR3 has 13 amino acids. The CDR3 DNA follows: TGTGCCAGCAGCCTAGGCCACTACAATGAGCAGTTCTTC. It encodes CASSLGHYNEQFF.

This clonotype was seen ten or more times. The chain couples TRBV18 to TRBJ2-5; possible D gene TRBD2, 6 bases. CDR1 KGHSH and CDR2 LQKENI come from the germline V gene. Between the trimmed V and J ends, which lost 6 bases and 5 bases, there was a span of 19 bases. This CDR3 region has 15 residues. The CDR3 is CASSPEPTRTETQYF. The CDR3 DNA is TGTGCCAGCTCCCCGGAGCCGACTAGGACGGAGACCCAGTACTTC. Complete variable domain (other parts from reference TRBV18 and TRBJ2-5): NAGVMQNPRHLVRRRGQEARLRCSPMKGHSHVYWYRQLPEEGLKFMVYLQKENIIDESGMPKERFSAEFPKEGPSILRIQQVVRGDSAAYFCASSPEPTRTETQYFGPGTRLLVL.

This clonotype was seen repeatedly, ten times or more. DNA for the CDR3: TGCAGCGTTGAAGATGGACAGCACTATGGCTACACCTTC. Residues: CSVEDGQHYGYTF. V usage is TRBV29-1 and J usage is TRBJ1-2; D is possibly TRBD1 (6 bases). Trimming stripped 0 bases from V and 3 bases from J, with 8 bases between. Germline-derived CDR1 and CDR2 are SQVTM and ANQGSEA. The CDR3 totals 13 residues.

This clonotype was recorded many times. The gene calls are TRBV5-5 and TRBJ1-1; D not resolved. Germline CDR1 SGHKS, CDR2 YYEKEE (reference sequence). The CDR3 loop spans 14 amino acids. Trimming shortened V by 0 bases and J by 0 bases, and 6 bases separated the two germline ends. CDR3 sequence: CASSLARMNTEAFF. The CDR3 DNA is TGTGCCAGCAGCTTGGCCCGCATGAACACTGAAGCTTTCTTT.

This clonotype was picked up many times. The J gene is TRBJ2-1, the V gene TRBV5-1, with D perhaps TRBD2 (5 bases). The CDR3 is 14 amino acids. CDR1 is SGHRS, CDR2 YFSETQ, per germline. V was shortened by 0 bases and J by 5 bases, with 9 bases between the two germline ends. In DNA form, the CDR3 reads TGCGCCAGCAGCTTGGGACTACAGAACAATGAGCAGTTCTTC. Translation gives CASSLGLQNNEQFF.

Ten or more counts support this clonotype. The rearrangement links TRBV29-1 to TRBJ1-2; 9 bases agree with TRBD1. Germline CDR1 reads SQVTM; CDR2 reads ANQGSEA. CDR3 size: 12 residues. Losses at the gene ends were 7 bases for V and 4 bases for J; bases not matched to a gene: 4. In DNA, the CDR3 is TGCAGCGCCCTGACAGGGGGCTATGGCTACACCTTC. It is translated as CSALTGGYGYTF.

This clonotype was recorded at least ten times. The chain links TRBV24-1 to TRBJ2-1, with 15 bases fitting TRBD2. Germline trimming cut 7 bases from V and 3 bases from J; bases unmatched to any gene: 6. Germline assignment: CDR1 KGHDR and CDR2 SFDVKD. This CDR3 is built from 17 residues. CDR3 in amino acids: CATSGLAGGPIYNEQFF. CDR3 DNA: TGTGCCACCAGCGGACTAGCGGGAGGGCCTATCTACAATGAGCAGTTCTTC.

There are many counts of this clonotype. The chain carries TRBV7-2 and TRBJ2-1, with 12 bases aligning to TRBD2. The CDR3 totals 16 residues. In germline, CDR1 is SGHTA, CDR2 FQGNSA. Trimming took 2 bases from V and 8 from J; bases not matched to a gene: 7. DNA for the CDR3: TGTGCCAGCAGCTTAAAACTAGCGGGAGGACAGGATGAGCAGTTCTTC. It translates to CASSLKLAGGQDEQFF.

This clonotype has a count of ten or more. The chain links TRBV5-6 to TRBJ2-7, with TRBD1 matching 7 bases. CDR3 length: 14 amino acids. Germline V lookup: CDR1 SGHDT, CDR2 YYEEEE. The V segment lost 5 bases and the J segment 2 bases; nucleotides outside the gene matches: 7. The CDR3: CASRLGTAPYEQYF. The DNA for the CDR3 is TGTGCCAGCAGACTAGGGACAGCCCCCTACGAGCAGTACTTC.

This clonotype was seen ten or more times. V gene TRBV14 combines with J gene TRBJ2-1; 7 bases map to TRBD2. The V segment lost 1 base and the J segment 7 bases; nucleotides outside the gene matches: 10. The CDR3 totals 16 residues. Germline CDR1 and CDR2: SGHDN and FVKESK. This chain's CDR3 is CASSQVAAGTWNEQFF. The CDR3 DNA sequence: TGTGCCAGCAGCCAAGTAGCAGCGGGGACTTGGAATGAGCAGTTCTTC. The full variable domain, completed using reference TRBV14 and TRBJ2-1, is EAGVTQFPSHSVIEKGQTVTLRCDPISGHDNLYWYRRVMGKEIKFLLHFVKESKQDESGMPNNRFLAERTGGTYSTLKVQPAELEDSGVYFCASSQVAAGTWNEQFFGPGTRLTVL.

This clonotype was found many times. J is TRBJ2-1 and V is TRBV20-1; TRBD2 is a possible D gene (7 bases). The CDR3 consists of 16 residues. Trimming took 1 base from V and 0 from J, leaving 13 bases between them. The germline V gene encodes CDR1 DFQATT and CDR2 SNEGSKA (reference sequence). The CDR3 DNA follows: TGCAGTGCTAGAGGGGGCGGGGGCACCTCCTACAATGAGCAGTTCTTC. Its protein is CSARGGGGTSYNEQFF.

This clonotype was seen at least ten times. The rearrangement joins TRBV6-2 or TRBV6-3 to TRBJ2-1; 8 positions agree with TRBD1. CDR1 MNHEY and CDR2 SVGEGT come from the germline V gene. The trim removed 5 bases at V and 3 bases at J, leaving 3 bases unmatched. The CDR3 extends over 14 amino acids. The CDR3 DNA sequence: TGTGCCAGCAGTGGAGACAGGGGCTACAATGAGCAGTTCTTC. It codes for CASSGDRGYNEQFF.

This clonotype was counted ten times or more. V usage is TRBV25-1 and J usage is TRBJ2-3; D possibly corresponds to TRBD2 (5 bases). Germline CDR1 is MGHDK and CDR2 is SYGVNS. CDR3 length equals 15 residues. With 2 bases removed from V and 2 bases from J, the gap between germline ends came to 11 bases. This CDR3 reads CASSEHRGNTDTQYF. For the CDR3, the DNA is TGTGCCAGCAGTGAACATCGGGGAAACACAGATACGCAGTATTTT.

Ten or more counts support this clonotype. The chain links TRBV4-3 to TRBJ2-3; 7 bases are shared with TRBD2. This CDR3 comprises 18 residues. Germline-derived CDR1 and CDR2 are LGHNA and YSLEER. J lost 3 bases, V lost 3 bases, and 15 bases had no gene match. The CDR3 DNA sequence: TGCGCCAGCAGCCACAAGCCCGTCCGGGACTATGGGACAGATACGCAGTATTTT. Translating gives CASSHKPVRDYGTDTQYF.

This clonotype was seen ten or more times. For the CDR3, the DNA is TGTGCCAGCTCCCCGGGGAGAGGGCCATACAATGAGCAGTTCTTC. Protein product: CASSPGRGPYNEQFF. V and J are TRBV7-9 and TRBJ2-1; perhaps TRBD2 as D (5 bases). The V end lost 8 bases, the J end lost 4 bases, and 18 bases lay between the germline ends. CDR3 length equals 15 residues. Germline loops: CDR1 SEHNR, CDR2 FQNEAQ (reference sequence). The entire variable domain, with the rest obtained from reference TRBV7-9 and TRBJ2-1, is as follows: DTGVSQNPRHKITKRGQNVTFRCDPISEHNRLYWYRQTLGQGPEFLTYFQNEAQLEKSRLLSDRFSAERPKGSFSTLEIQRTEQGDSAMYLCASSPGRGPYNEQFFGPGTRLTVL.

To note about this clonotype: A much larger clone differs from this one at a single base, so this may be a read error. The CDR3 does not end in the conserved phenylalanine or tryptophan, so this is likely a read error. The chain links TRBV12-3 or TRBV12-4 to TRBJ2-7; D assignment may be TRBD1 or TRBD2 (6 bases each). V was trimmed by 6 bases and J by 4 bases, leaving 19 bases between them. The CDR3 has 15 amino acids. The CDR3 DNA reads as TGTGCCAGCAGCACTCCCGGGGGCCAGGGATACGAGCAGTACTCC. Residues: CASSTPGGQGYEQYS.

This clonotype has a handful of counts. The CDR3 protein is CASSYDLLAGGVGELFF. The CDR3 DNA sequence: TGTGCCAGCAGTTACGATCTACTAGCGGGAGGAGTCGGGGAGCTGTTTTTT. The chain has TRBV6-5 and TRBJ2-2; 12 nucleotides line up with TRBD2. V dropped 2 bases and J dropped 7; count of bases not matched to a gene: 8. The germline CDR1 and CDR2 sequences are MNHEY and SVGAGI. This CDR3 has 17 residues.